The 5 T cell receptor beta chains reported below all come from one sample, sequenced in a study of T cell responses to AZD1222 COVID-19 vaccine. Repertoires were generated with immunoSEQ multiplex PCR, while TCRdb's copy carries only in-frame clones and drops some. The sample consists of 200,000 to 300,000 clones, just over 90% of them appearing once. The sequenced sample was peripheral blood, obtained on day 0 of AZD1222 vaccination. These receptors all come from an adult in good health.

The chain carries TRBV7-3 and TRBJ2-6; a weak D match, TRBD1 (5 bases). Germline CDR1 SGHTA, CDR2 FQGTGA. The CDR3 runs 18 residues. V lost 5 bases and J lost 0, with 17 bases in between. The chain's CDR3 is CASSPVGHLSSGANVLTF. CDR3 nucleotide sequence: TGTGCCAGCAGCCCGGTAGGACACCTGAGCTCTGGGGCCAACGTCCTGACTTTC.

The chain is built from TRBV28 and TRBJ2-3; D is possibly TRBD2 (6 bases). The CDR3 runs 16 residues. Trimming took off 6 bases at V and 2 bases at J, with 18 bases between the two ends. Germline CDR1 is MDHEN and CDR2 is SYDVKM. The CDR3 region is CASSPSGRGLTDTQYF. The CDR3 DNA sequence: TGTGCCAGCAGCCCCAGCGGGCGGGGACTCACAGATACGCAGTATTTT.

The CDR3 sequence is CASSEWKGGGYGYTF. DNA for the CDR3: TGCGCCAGCAGTGAGTGGAAAGGGGGCGGTTATGGCTACACCTTC. V gene TRBV10-2 combines with J gene TRBJ1-2; TRBD1 aligns across 7 bases. The V gene's germline CDR1 is WSHSY and CDR2 SAAADI. J gave up 5 bases and V 1 base, and 7 bases lay outside the gene matches. This CDR3 is built from 15 residues.

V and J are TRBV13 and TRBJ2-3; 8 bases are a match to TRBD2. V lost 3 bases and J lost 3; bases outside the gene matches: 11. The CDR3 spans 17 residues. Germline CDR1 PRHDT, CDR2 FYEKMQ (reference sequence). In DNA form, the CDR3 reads TGTGCCAGCAGCTTCAGCAGGTTCAGCGGGAGTACAGATACGCAGTATTTT. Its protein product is CASSFSRFSGSTDTQYF.

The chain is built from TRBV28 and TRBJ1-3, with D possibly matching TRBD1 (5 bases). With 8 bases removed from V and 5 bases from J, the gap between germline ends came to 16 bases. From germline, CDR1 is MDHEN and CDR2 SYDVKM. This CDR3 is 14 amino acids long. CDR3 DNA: TGTGCCAGCGGGGGGGGGTCTCGTAGAAACACCATATATTTT. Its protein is CASGGGSRRNTIYF.